Following are 21 T cell receptor beta chains from one sample sequenced in a study of T cells after posttransplantation cyclophosphamide. The method was immunoSEQ multiplex PCR; TCRdb's version includes in-frame clones alone and lacks a portion of them. In the table there are about 20,000 clones, roughly nine tenths of which are singletons. Sampled 1 year posttransplant, controls received myeloablative marrow transplants, methotrexate and a calcineurin inhibitor. The specimen was PBMCs, collected after an allogeneic stem cell transplant with a calcineurin inhibitor and methotrexate. The receptors come from a female patient in her fifties or sixties who received an allogeneic stem cell transplant from an unrelated donor, was CMV-positive, and had chronic GVHD only. Some of the T cells might come from the graft donor.

The V call is TRBV6-1, the J call TRBJ2-3; TRBD1 agrees at 7 bases. J lost 9 bases, V lost 2 bases, and 11 bases had no gene match. Germline V lookup: CDR1 MNHNS, CDR2 SASEGT. The CDR3 has 15 amino acids. The DNA for the CDR3 is TGTGCCAGCAGTGAAATGACAGGGTCCTCCGAGACGCAGTATTTT. It encodes CASSEMTGSSETQYF.

As regards this clone: The junction departs from the called germline gene at one end, perhaps through a read error. Distinct nucleotide sequences in the sample also encode this CDR3. CDR3 residues: CASSEGTGGTEAFF. In DNA, the CDR3 is TGTGCCAGCAGCGAAGGGACAGGGGGCACTGAGGCTTTCTTT. V is TRBV9 and J is TRBJ1-1; 12 bases map to TRBD1. From germline, CDR1 is SGDLS and CDR2 YYNGEE. The CDR3 has 14 amino acids.

The V call is TRBV4-1, the J call TRBJ1-5; 10 bases are shared with TRBD1. CDR1 is MGHRA and CDR2 is YSYEKL in the germline V gene. With 3 bases clipped from V and 4 bases from J, the junction kept 6 bases outside the gene matches. The CDR3 has 16 amino acids. The CDR3: CASSQPRDRGNQPQHF. The DNA of the CDR3 is TGCGCCAGCAGCCAGCCTCGGGACAGGGGAAATCAGCCCCAGCATTTT.

On this clone itself: Sequence at one end of the junction differs from germline and may be a read error. The chain employs TRBV6-1 and TRBJ1-3; D not resolved. The CDR3 consists of 17 residues. Germline CDR1 MNHNS, CDR2 SASEGT. The CDR3 sequence: CASREATWYFPGNTIYF. The CDR3 DNA reads TGTGCCAGCAGAGAAGCGACTTGGTACTTTCCTGGAAACACCATATATTTT.

As regards this clone: Other DNA sequences in the same sample also yield this CDR3. The gene calls are TRBV25-1 and TRBJ2-1; D uncertain. Germline assignment: CDR1 MGHDK and CDR2 SYGVNS. V gave up 3 bases and J gave up 1 base, with 16 bases separating them. The CDR3 has 17 amino acids. CDR3 in DNA: TGTGCCAGCAGTGATCCGACTGGATCCCGTTCCTACAATGAGCAGTTCTTC. It yields the protein CASSDPTGSRSYNEQFF.

This sequence joins TRBV11-2 and TRBJ2-7, with a tentative D call TRBD1 (6 bases). The germline V gene encodes CDR1 SGHAT and CDR2 FQNNGV. The V gene lost 5 bases and the J gene lost 5 bases, with 16 bases spanning the gap. The CDR3 spans 14 residues. The CDR3 nucleotides read TGTGCCAGCAGCCAGGGGCGAATTTCGAACGAGCAGTACTTC. Translating it yields CASSQGRISNEQYF.

This clone was detected a few times. V gene TRBV14 combines with J gene TRBJ1-3; TRBD1 agrees at 7 bases. The CDR3 is 15 amino acids. With V trimmed by 4 bases and J by 0 bases, 3 bases remained unmatched. Germline V gene lookup returns CDR1 SGHDN and CDR2 FVKESK. The CDR3 sequence is CASSRGTDSGNTIYF. The CDR3 coding sequence is TGTGCCAGCAGCCGCGGGACAGACTCTGGAAACACCATATATTTT.

For the CDR3, the DNA is TGTGCCAGCAGCCTCGGACAGGCCGATACGCAGTATTTT. Protein: CASSLGQADTQYF. The rearrangement uses TRBV5-8 and TRBJ2-3, with 7 bases that match TRBD1. V dropped 4 bases and J dropped 6; count of bases not matched to a gene: 5. Per germline, CDR1 SGHTS and CDR2 YDEGEE. This CDR3 region has 13 residues.

V is TRBV11-3 and J is TRBJ2-1; a weak D match, TRBD1 (5 bases). This CDR3 spans 15 amino acids. V dropped 5 bases and J dropped 7 bases, with 18 bases sitting between them. The germline V gene encodes CDR1 SGHNT and CDR2 YENEEA. Here the CDR3 DNA reads TGTGCCAGCAGCCCGGCTAGGGGATCTTTGAATGAGCAGTTCTTC. Translating gives CASSPARGSLNEQFF.

V gene TRBV28 combines with J gene TRBJ2-1, with D possibly matching TRBD2 (6 bases). The V end was cut by 1 base, the J end by 3 bases, with 19 bases between. Germline CDR1 and CDR2: MDHEN and SYDVKM. The CDR3 consists of 18 residues. CDR3 residues: CASSLSSGSGLLYNEQFF. The CDR3 DNA follows: TGTGCCAGCAGTTTATCTAGTGGGAGCGGGCTACTCTACAATGAGCAGTTCTTC.

The chain has TRBV29-1 and TRBJ2-7; perhaps TRBD1 as D (6 bases). The CDR3 sequence is 13 residues long. Deletions cut 7 bases from V and 0 bases from J, with 13 bases between. In germline, CDR1 is SQVTM, CDR2 ANQGSEA. Here the CDR3 reads CSAVGTTSYEQYF. DNA of the CDR3: TGCAGCGCTGTCGGGACAACCTCCTACGAGCAGTACTTC.

V and J are TRBV5-1 and TRBJ2-1; D is unresolved. V lost 1 base and J 0 bases, leaving 5 bases between the germline ends. The germline V gene has CDR1 SGHRS and CDR2 YFSETQ. There are 14 residues in the CDR3. This CDR3 reads CASSLISSYNEQFF. The CDR3 bases are TGCGCCAGCAGCTTGATTAGCTCCTACAATGAGCAGTTCTTC.

This chain uses TRBV7-9 with TRBJ2-1; 14 nucleotides align to TRBD2. This CDR3 is 15 amino acids long. The V gene's germline CDR1 is SEHNR and CDR2 FQNEAQ (reference sequence). Trimming took 5 bases from V and 7 from J; bases not matched to a gene: 4. The CDR3 loop is CASSAGLAGANEQFF. The CDR3 nucleotides are TGTGCCAGCAGCGCGGGACTAGCGGGAGCAAATGAGCAGTTCTTC.

The chain is built from TRBV6-1 and TRBJ2-7; 8 positions agree with TRBD2. Germline CDR1 MNHNS, CDR2 SASEGT. V was pared by 6 bases and J by 5 bases, with 12 bases of the junction left unmatched. This CDR3 spans 15 amino acids. In DNA form, the CDR3 reads TGTGCCAGCAGAGCGTTGGGACTAGTATCTAACGAGCAGTACTTC. It specifies CASRALGLVSNEQYF.

The chain carries TRBV7-8 and TRBJ2-5; 8 positions match TRBD1. The CDR3 runs to 14 residues. With V trimmed by 3 bases and J by 2 bases, 2 bases remained unmatched. Germline assignment: CDR1 SGHVS and CDR2 FQNEAQ. In DNA, the CDR3 is TGTGCCAGCAGCTTGGGACAGGTACAAGAGACCCAGTACTTC. Translation gives CASSLGQVQETQYF.

The chain combines TRBV7-3 with TRBJ2-1; TRBD2 agrees at 10 bases. The CDR3 contains 15 residues. CDR1 and CDR2 (germline): SGHTA, FQGTGA. With 4 bases clipped from V and 5 bases from J, the junction kept 5 bases outside the gene matches. CDR3 protein: CASSSTSGSHNEQFF. Written as DNA, the CDR3 is TGTGCCAGCAGCTCGACTAGCGGGTCCCACAATGAGCAGTTCTTC.

This sequence joins TRBV7-2 and TRBJ2-2, with D maybe TRBD2 (5 bases). The CDR3 totals 15 residues. Germline CDR1 SGHTA, CDR2 FQGNSA. V lost 5 bases, J lost 6 bases, and 16 bases lay in between. CDR3: CASSLSTRLSGELFF. The CDR3 coding sequence is TGTGCCAGCAGCCTAAGTACTAGGTTGTCCGGGGAGCTGTTTTTT.

The V and J genes are TRBV5-8 and TRBJ2-7, with a possible D match to TRBD2 (6 bases). Germline V gene lookup returns CDR1 SGHTS and CDR2 YDEGEE. This CDR3 spans 14 amino acids. V lost 4 bases and J lost 5, with 16 bases in between. CDR3 loop: CASSRDSLLNEQYF. The CDR3 DNA reads as TGTGCCAGCAGCCGGGACTCTCTGTTAAACGAGCAGTACTTC.

The chain employs TRBV5-4 and TRBJ2-7, with 11 nucleotides matching TRBD2. Germline V lookup: CDR1 SGHNT, CDR2 YYREEE (reference sequence). Trimming cost V 5 bases and J 6 bases; bases outside gene matches: 13. The CDR3 runs to 16 residues. CDR3 loop: CASSLDLAGGFGEQYF. The DNA of the CDR3 is TGTGCCAGCAGTCTTGATCTAGCGGGAGGCTTTGGCGAGCAGTACTTC.

The rearrangement links TRBV21-1 to TRBJ2-5; the table assigns TRBD1, which was not confirmed against the DNA. TRBV21-1 is a pseudogene segment. This CDR3 spans 17 amino acids. The CDR3 protein is CASANRKEGTGSETQYF. CDR3 DNA sequence: TGTGCCAGCGCCAACCGAAAGGAGGGGACAGGGAGTGAGACCCAGTACTTC.

The chain carries TRBV12-5 and TRBJ2-2; 7 nucleotides line up with TRBD2. In germline, CDR1 is LGHNT, CDR2 FRNRAP. Trimming cost V 2 bases and J 1 base; bases outside gene matches: 13. This CDR3 has 19 residues. The CDR3 nucleotides are TGTGCTAGTGGTTTGTGGCCCCAACCGACTAGCCTGAACACCGGGGAGCTGTTTTTT. Translation gives CASGLWPQPTSLNTGELFF.